This paragraph reports one T cell receptor beta chain. Trimming shortened V by 7 bases and J by 0 bases, and 12 bases separated the two germline ends. This CDR3 comprises 15 residues. Looked up from germline, CDR1 is KGHSH and CDR2 is LQKENI. Generated by immunoSEQ multiplex PCR, the TCRdb table keeps only in-frame clones and is missing some. The sample has roughly 60,000 clones, 92% seen once. This sample was included in a study of blood T cell repertoires in COVID-19. The chain links TRBV18 to TRBJ2-2; possibly TRBD1 for D (7 bases). Material for sequencing was peripheral blood. The origin of this receptor is a man aged 45-65 years with active COVID-19. The CDR3 spells CASLRDRANTGELFF. The CDR3 DNA reads TGTGCCAGCTTGCGGGACAGAGCGAACACCGGGGAGCTGTTTTTT.